One sample yielded the 7 T cell receptor beta chains listed below, sequenced in a study of CD8 T cells in ankylosing spondylitis. The study, taken as a whole, reports: Blood of patients with ankylosing spondylitis appeared to be characterized by a TCR beta motif of several highly homologous variants.

Which antigens these TCRs recognize remains unknown. TCRdb re-derived calls from the 5' RACE reads in MiXCR, one entry per CDR3 protein. The sample contains a few hundred thousand distinct CDR3 sequences, 18% of which appear only once. Sequenced sample: blood, either unsorted or a sorted T cell fraction (not recorded which). The receptor set was obtained from a male donor with ankylosing spondylitis.

This chain uses TRBV4-1 with TRBJ1-1; 8 positions agree with TRBD1. Trimming at V came to 0 bases and at J to 3 bases, leaving 15 bases not matched to a gene. This CDR3 is built from 19 residues. Germline lookup yields CDR1 MGHRA and CDR2 YSYEKL. The CDR3 nucleotides are TGCGCCAGCAGCCAAGACCCTGGACAGGGTGCGATAGAGGACACTGAAGCTTTCTTT. Protein product: CASSQDPGQGAIEDTEAFF.

A few counts support this clonotype. The chain couples TRBV6-5 to TRBJ1-2, with D uncertain. The CDR3 covers 16 residues. V lost 2 bases and J 3 bases, leaving 16 bases between the germline ends. CDR1 is MNHEY and CDR2 is SVGAGI in the germline V gene. The CDR3 loop reads CASSYTRYSSYYGYTF. The CDR3 DNA reads TGTGCCAGCAGTTACACTCGATATAGCTCCTACTATGGCTACACCTTC.

This clonotype turned up a few times. The rearrangement links TRBV4-1 to TRBJ2-2, with D possibly matching TRBD1 (6 bases). Trimming pared 3 bases from V and 4 bases from J, leaving 9 bases between. The CDR3 is 14 residues long. Germline CDR1 reads MGHRA; CDR2 reads YSYEKL. CDR3 in DNA: TGCGCCAGCAGCCAGGGGGCGAGCACCGGGGAGCTGTTTTTT. Translating it yields CASSQGASTGELFF.

At least ten counts were recorded for this clonotype. The CDR3 reads CASSLRGSVYEQYF. The CDR3 nucleotides are TGTGCCAGCAGTTTAAGGGGGTCGGTCTACGAGCAGTACTTC. V gene TRBV28 combines with J gene TRBJ2-7; TRBD1 is a possible D gene (6 bases). Trimming left V 2 bases short and J 3 bases short, with 11 bases between. This CDR3 comprises 14 residues. The germline V gene encodes CDR1 MDHEN and CDR2 SYDVKM.

V usage is TRBV11-2 and J usage is TRBJ2-7; maybe TRBD1 (6 bases). CDR1 SGHAT and CDR2 FQNNGV come from the germline V gene. The CDR3 has 12 residues. The ends were cut back, 4 bases at V and 7 bases at J, with 11 bases in the middle. The CDR3 DNA is TGTGCCAGCAGCTCCCGACAGGCAGAGCAGTACTTC. Its translation is CASSSRQAEQYF.

This clonotype was detected only a few times. The rearrangement links TRBV6-1 to TRBJ2-7; D tentatively reads TRBD1 or TRBD2 (5 bases each). Germline V lookup: CDR1 MNHNS, CDR2 SASEGT. The CDR3 is 15 residues long. Between the trimmed V and J ends, which lost 3 bases and 3 bases, there was a span of 15 bases. The CDR3 sequence is CASSEVGTGNYEQYF. DNA of the CDR3: TGTGCCAGCAGTGAGGTGGGGACGGGAAACTACGAGCAGTACTTC.

The chain has TRBV11-2 and TRBJ1-6, with TRBD1 matching over 7 bases. The CDR3 totals 13 residues. The J segment lost 8 bases and the V segment lost 3 bases, leaving 1 base of the junction unmatched. Looked up from germline, CDR1 is SGHAT and CDR2 is FQNNGV. This CDR3 reads CASSFTGDSPLHF. The CDR3, as DNA: TGTGCCAGCAGCTTTACAGGGGATTCACCCCTCCACTTT. Full variable domain (remainder filled in from reference TRBV11-2 and TRBJ1-6): EAGVAQSPRYKIIEKRQSVAFWCNPISGHATLYWYQQILGQGPKLLIQFQNNGVVDDSQLPKDRFSAERLKGVDSTLKIQPAKLEDSAVYLCASSFTGDSPLHFGNGTRLTVT.